The clone carrying this T cell receptor (beta chain) has a single count. Its specificity is not known. This sample is drawn from a study of shared clonotypes between healthy human individuals. Whole-study results and caveats: Limitation of the genetic and exposure-history diversity represented came from the few donors.

Researchers divided each subset's genomic DNA evenly across several immunoSEQ plates. Source study methods: Filtering differed because ImmunoSEQ produced junction-only sequences that carried no quality scores. TCRdb's copy holds only in-frame clones and misses some; the assay was immunoSEQ multiplex PCR. V and J calls and clone size come straight from that table; D and trimming were deduced from the DNA. The table records around 500,000 clones, about 78% of them present only once. All donors were healthy HIV-negative adults lacking recent acute infections or vaccinations. The germline V and J ends were trimmed by 2 bases and 3 bases, with 13 bases remaining between them. Germline loops: CDR1 KGHSH, CDR2 LQKENI. This CDR3 is built from 15 residues.

The TCR originated in a woman between 40 and 55 years old in good health. Some clones in this sample may be carry-over from other donors' samples. Input material: PBMCs. The V call is TRBV18, the J call TRBJ1-2, with D perhaps matching TRBD1 (6 bases). The CDR3 here is CASSPSQGGDYGYTF. Written as DNA, the CDR3 is TGTGCCAGCTCACCATCACAGGGAGGGGACTATGGCTACACCTTC.